This T cell receptor beta chain originates from a study of CD8+ T cells in alopecia areata. Overall study context: Treatment ran 6 to 18 months, with 6 months of follow-up afterward. Points from the study as a whole: Tofacitinib significantly brought down scalp clonality and expanded CD8+ clones among top 100.

As for treatment: oral pan-JAK inhibitor, 5-10 mg twice daily. Isolated RNA was reverse transcribed into cDNA used as the sequencing template. Assay used: immunoSEQ multiplex PCR; TCRdb lists only in-frame clones, some missing. The table has about 270,000 clones, around 64% seen once. The CDR3 has 14 residues. Germline lookup yields CDR1 LNHDA and CDR2 SQIVND (reference sequence). The V end lost 5 bases, the J end lost 1 base, and 11 bases lay between the germline ends. A word on this clone: Its antigen is not known.

The V call is TRBV19, the J call TRBJ1-1; D is perhaps TRBD1 (6 bases). The sequencing here drew on CD4+ T cells sorted from blood, taken around week 52, from a patient treated with tofacitinib. This clonotype was sampled from a human donor with alopecia areata. CDR3 nucleotide sequence: TGTGCCAGTAGTCCGGGACAACAGAACACTGAAGCTTTCTTT. Translation: CASSPGQQNTEAFF. Drawing the rest from reference TRBV19 and TRBJ1-1, the complete variable domain is DGGITQSPKYLFRKEGQNVTLSCEQNLNHDAMYWYRQDPGQGLRLIYYSQIVNDFQKGDIAEGYSVSREKKESFPLTVTSAQKNPTAFYLCASSPGQQNTEAFFGQGTRLTVV.